This T cell receptor beta chain originates from a study of shared clonotypes between healthy human individuals. Authors' data handling: Junction-only sequences produced by ImmunoSEQ had no quality scores, so filtering differed. Using immunoSEQ multiplex PCR, the repertoire was profiled, and TCRdb retains in-frame clones only, with some absent. V and J calls plus clone size are reproduced from that table; the DNA served to infer D and trimming. The sample includes around 440,000 clones, approximately 77% seen only once; the top ten take more than 10%. Sequencing used PBMCs. The receptor was isolated from a middle-aged woman in good health. Some clones in this sample may be carry-over from other donors' samples.

CDR3 sequence (DNA): TGTGCCAGCAGTTACGACAGGTCCTCTGGGGCCAACGTCCTGACTTTC. Translating gives CASSYDRSSGANVLTF. V gene TRBV6-5 combines with J gene TRBJ2-6; D is perhaps TRBD1 (6 bases). Germline values: CDR1 MNHEY, CDR2 SVGAGI. Trimming took 2 bases from V and 0 from J, leaving 8 bases between them. The CDR3 is made up of 16 amino acids.